These 10 T cell receptor beta chains were all obtained from the same sample, sequenced in a study of blood T cell repertoires in COVID-19. Libraries were prepared by immunoSEQ multiplex PCR; TCRdb keeps only in-frame clonotypes and omits some of them. Of roughly 140,000 clones listed, 60% to 85% were seen once; the top ten hold 1.9%. The material sequenced was peripheral blood. The receptor source for this set is a woman aged 55-70 years with acute or convalescent COVID-19.

The chain uses TRBV18 and TRBJ1-5; 7 bases line up with TRBD1. The length of the CDR3 is 16 residues. J lost 0 bases, V lost 4 bases, and 6 bases had no gene match. Looked up from germline, CDR1 is KGHSH and CDR2 is LQKENI. The DNA for the CDR3 is TGTGCCAGCTCACTTACCCAGGGGGTTAGCAATCAGCCCCAGCATTTT. The encoded protein is CASSLTQGVSNQPQHF. The full variable domain, its missing parts supplied by reference TRBV18 and TRBJ1-5, is NAGVMQNPRHLVRRRGQEARLRCSPMKGHSHVYWYRQLPEEGLKFMVYLQKENIIDESGMPKERFSAEFPKEGPSILRIQQVVRGDSAAYFCASSLTQGVSNQPQHFGDGTRLSIL.

The V and J genes are TRBV20-1 and TRBJ2-1; D not resolved. The CDR3 has 10 residues. CDR1 is DFQATT, CDR2 SNEGSKA, per germline (reference sequence). V lost 6 bases to trimming and J lost 4 bases, with 4 bases between them. Written as DNA, the CDR3 is TGCAGTGCACTATACAATGAGCAGTTCTTC. Translating it yields CSALYNEQFF.

The rearrangement joins TRBV7-9 to TRBJ2-6, with 7 bases that match TRBD1. This CDR3 has 18 amino acids. Germline CDR1 and CDR2: SEHNR and FQNEAQ (reference sequence). V lost 3 bases and J lost 0; bases outside the gene matches: 8. DNA for the CDR3: TGTGCCAGCAGCTTGCCGGGACAGCATTCCTCTGGGGCCAACGTCCTGACTTTC. It codes for CASSLPGQHSSGANVLTF.

This clone has a handful of counts. J is TRBJ1-4 and V is TRBV7-2; D is perhaps TRBD1 (6 bases). Germline V gene data show CDR1 as SGHTA and CDR2 as FQGNSA. The CDR3 consists of 15 residues. Trimming cost V 5 bases and J 3 bases, with 13 bases left between them. The CDR3 is CASSAPGHSNEKLFF. CDR3 nucleotide sequence: TGTGCCAGCAGCGCTCCGGGACACTCTAATGAAAAACTGTTTTTT. The complete variable domain, with remaining parts taken from reference TRBV7-2 and TRBJ1-4, reads GAGVSQSPSNKVTEKGKDVELRCDPISGHTALYWYRQSLGQGLEFLIYFQGNSAPDKSGLPSDRFSAERTGGSVSTLTIQRTQQEDSAVYLCASSAPGHSNEKLFFGSGTQLSVL.

This clone has a single count. The chain employs TRBV3-1 (or the pseudogene TRBV3-2) and TRBJ1-2, with 9 bases aligning to TRBD1. V lost 4 bases, J lost 5 bases, and 8 bases stayed unmatched. CDR1 and CDR2 (germline): LGHDT, YNNKEL (reference sequence). This CDR3 is 15 amino acids long. This chain's CDR3 is CASSRFRDRVYGYTF. CDR3 nucleotides: TGTGCCAGCAGCCGCTTCCGGGACAGGGTTTATGGCTACACCTTC.

The rearrangement joins TRBV14 to TRBJ1-6; D is unresolved. The V end lost 2 bases, the J end lost 7 bases, and 12 bases lay between the germline ends. This CDR3 is 15 amino acids long. Germline V gives CDR1 SGHDN, CDR2 FVKESK. CDR3 coding DNA: TGTGCCAGCAGCCAATCGCGGCTGATGAATTCACCCCTCCACTTT. Its protein product is CASSQSRLMNSPLHF.

The J gene is TRBJ2-2, the V gene TRBV5-1, with 7 bases that match TRBD1. The CDR3 covers 15 residues. Germline values: CDR1 SGHRS, CDR2 YFSETQ. The trim removed 2 bases at V and 0 bases at J, leaving 1 base unmatched. The CDR3 bases are TGCGCCAGCAGCTTACAGGGGTCGAACACCGGGGAGCTGTTTTTT. Translating it yields CASSLQGSNTGELFF.

The chain is built from TRBV7-8 and TRBJ1-1; 9 positions agree with TRBD1. V lost 0 bases, J lost 10 bases, and 9 bases stayed unmatched. Looked up from germline, CDR1 is SGHVS and CDR2 is FQNEAQ. This CDR3 has 15 amino acids. The CDR3 DNA follows: TGTGCCAGCAGCTTAGCTCTTACAGGGGGCGGCTCAGCTTTCTTT. Encoded protein: CASSLALTGGGSAFF.

V is TRBV5-1 and J is TRBJ1-3; D gene ambiguous. The CDR3 length is 20 residues. Germline values: CDR1 SGHRS, CDR2 YFSETQ. Deletions cut 2 bases from V and 0 bases from J, with 24 bases between. The CDR3 reads CASSLNSPTIAQSSGNTIYF. The CDR3 coding sequence is TGCGCCAGCAGCTTAAACTCTCCCACTATCGCTCAGAGCTCTGGAAACACCATATATTTT.

In DNA form, the CDR3 reads TGTGCCAGTAGTATAGCTCGGAACACCGGGGAGCTGTTTTTT. Its translation is CASSIARNTGELFF. The V call is TRBV19, the J call TRBJ2-2, with D hard to call. The length of the CDR3 is 14 residues. Per the germline V gene, CDR1 is LNHDA and CDR2 is SQIVND (reference sequence). V was clipped by 1 base and J by 1 base, with 4 bases between them.